Described below is a single T cell receptor beta chain sequence and its context. What it binds is unknown. At one boundary the junction diverges from the germline segment, which might be a read error. This entry belongs to a study of blood T cells in healthy people across ages. General study results and limits: Unsorted PBMCs blocked a conclusive comparison of naive and antigen-experienced cells. Total diversity from one million sequenced T cells was likely underestimated.

CDR1 and CDR2 from the germline V gene are SEHNR and FQNEAQ (reference sequence). The CDR3 spans 18 residues. The authors ran a second PCR of roughly 6 to 12 cycles using a sample-barcoded 5' primer and a J-beta primer mix. TCRdb itself ran the 5' RACE reads through MiXCR, one entry per CDR3 protein. The repertoire consists of about 1.1 million distinct CDR3 sequences, with roughly two fifths occurring once and the leading ten covering roughly 14%. The material sequenced was blood. The chain has TRBV7-9 and TRBJ2-1; D tentatively reads TRBD1 or TRBD2 (5 bases each). This receptor was identified in a young man in good health. The CDR3 is CASSLRGRGATAGNAQFF. CDR3 in DNA: TGTGCCAGCAGCTTAAGGGGCCGAGGGGCTACGGCGGGCAATGCGCAGTTCTTC.